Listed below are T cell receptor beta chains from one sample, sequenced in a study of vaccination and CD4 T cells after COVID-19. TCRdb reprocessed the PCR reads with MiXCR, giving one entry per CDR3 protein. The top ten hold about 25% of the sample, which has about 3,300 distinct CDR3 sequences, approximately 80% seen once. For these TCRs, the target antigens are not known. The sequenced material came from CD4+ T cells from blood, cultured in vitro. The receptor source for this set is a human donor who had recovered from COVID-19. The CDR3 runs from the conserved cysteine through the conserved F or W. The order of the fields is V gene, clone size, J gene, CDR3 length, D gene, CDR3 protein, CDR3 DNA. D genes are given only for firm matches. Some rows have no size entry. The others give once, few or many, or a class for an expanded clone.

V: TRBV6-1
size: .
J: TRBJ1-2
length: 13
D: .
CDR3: CAIKGREGSGYTF
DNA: TGTGCCATCAAAGGGCGCGAGGGATCTGGCTACACCTTC

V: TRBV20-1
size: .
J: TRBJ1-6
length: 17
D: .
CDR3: CSARGTRRGSYNSPLHF
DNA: TGCAGTGCTAGAGGGACACGTCGTGGCTCCTATAATTCACCCCTCCACTTT

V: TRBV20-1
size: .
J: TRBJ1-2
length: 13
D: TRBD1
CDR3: CGSLSGTGDGYTF
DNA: TGCGGTTCTTTATCCGGGACAGGGGACGGCTACACCTTC

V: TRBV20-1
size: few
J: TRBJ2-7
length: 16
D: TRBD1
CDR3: CSARGPFRGQAYEQYF
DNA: TGCAGTGCTAGAGGCCCGTTCAGGGGGCAGGCCTACGAGCAGTACTTC

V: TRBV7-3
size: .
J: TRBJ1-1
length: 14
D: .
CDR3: CASSILAGDTEAFF
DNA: TGTGCCAGCAGTATACTGGCGGGAGACACTGAAGCTTTCTTT

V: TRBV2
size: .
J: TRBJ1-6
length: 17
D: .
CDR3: CASQYGRGYPRNSPLHF
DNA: TGTGCCTCCCAATACGGTCGGGGTTACCCGAGGAATTCACCCCTCCACTTT

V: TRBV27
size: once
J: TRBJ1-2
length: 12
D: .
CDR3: CASSPATGGYTF
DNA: TGTGCCAGCAGTCCCGCGACAGGTGGCTACACCTTC

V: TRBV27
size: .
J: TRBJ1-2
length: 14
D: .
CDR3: CASSLYAGIYGYTF
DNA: TGTGCCAGCAGTTTATATGCGGGGATCTATGGCTACACCTTC

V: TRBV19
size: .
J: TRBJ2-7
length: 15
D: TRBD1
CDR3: CASSDAGGASFEQYF
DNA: TGTGCCAGTAGCGACGCAGGGGGAGCTTCGTTCGAGCAGTACTTC

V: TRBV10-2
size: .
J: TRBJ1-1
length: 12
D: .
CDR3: CASSVVAVEAFF
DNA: TGCGCCAGCAGTGTAGTAGCGGTCGAAGCTTTCTTT

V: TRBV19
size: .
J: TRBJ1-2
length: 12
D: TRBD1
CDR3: CASRGQNYGYTF
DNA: TGTGCCAGTAGGGGACAGAACTATGGCTACACCTTC

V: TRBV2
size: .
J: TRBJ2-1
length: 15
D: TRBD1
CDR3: CASTEVGQTLNEQFF
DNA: TGTGCCAGCACAGAAGTGGGACAGACCCTAAATGAGCAGTTCTTC

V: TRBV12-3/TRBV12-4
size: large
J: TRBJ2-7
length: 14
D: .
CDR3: CASSWSGHLSGQYF
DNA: TGTGCCAGCAGTTGGTCGGGACACTTATCGGGGCAGTACTTC

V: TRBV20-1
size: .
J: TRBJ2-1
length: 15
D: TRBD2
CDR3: CSARDPGTSLNEQFF
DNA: TGCAGTGCTAGAGATCCTGGGACTAGCTTAAATGAGCAGTTCTTC

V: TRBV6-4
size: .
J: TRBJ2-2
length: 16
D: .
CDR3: CASSDSVAMNTGELFF
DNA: TGTGCCAGCAGTGACTCGGTGGCGATGAACACCGGGGAGCTGTTTTTT

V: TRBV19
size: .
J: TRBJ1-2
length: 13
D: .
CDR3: CASRPPGGKGYTF
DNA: TGTGCCAGTAGACCCCCCGGGGGGAAGGGCTACACCTTC

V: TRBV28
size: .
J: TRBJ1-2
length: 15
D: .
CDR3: CASSFGDGAVYGYTF
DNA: TGTGCCAGCAGTTTCGGGGACGGGGCCGTTTATGGCTACACCTTC

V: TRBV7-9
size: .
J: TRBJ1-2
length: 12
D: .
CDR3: CASSLGADGYTF
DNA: TGTGCCAGCAGCTTAGGAGCCGATGGCTACACCTTC

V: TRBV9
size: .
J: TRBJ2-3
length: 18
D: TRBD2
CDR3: CASSATSGGAFSTDTQYF
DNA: TGTGCCAGCAGCGCGACTAGCGGGGGGGCCTTCAGCACAGATACGCAGTATTTT

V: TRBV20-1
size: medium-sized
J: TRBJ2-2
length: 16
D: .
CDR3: CSARDVAGLDTGELFF
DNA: TGCAGTGCTAGAGATGTCGCAGGGTTAGACACCGGGGAGCTGTTTTTT

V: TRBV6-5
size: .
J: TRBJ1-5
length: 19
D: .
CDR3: CASSYARPRLDEVRQPQHF
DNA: TGTGCCAGCAGTTACGCTCGCCCCCGATTAGACGAGGTACGTCAGCCCCAGCATTTT

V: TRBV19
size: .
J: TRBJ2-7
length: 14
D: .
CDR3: CASSIDHAGDEQYF
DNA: TGTGCCAGTAGTATAGACCACGCGGGCGACGAGCAGTACTTC

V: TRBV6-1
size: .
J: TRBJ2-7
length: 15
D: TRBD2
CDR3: CASSPTSGGTYEQYF
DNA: TGTGCCAGCAGCCCGACTAGCGGGGGGACCTACGAGCAGTACTTC

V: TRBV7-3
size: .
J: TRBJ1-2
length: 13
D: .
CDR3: CASSFITAFGYTF
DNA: TGTGCCAGCAGCTTCATCACAGCGTTTGGCTACACCTTC

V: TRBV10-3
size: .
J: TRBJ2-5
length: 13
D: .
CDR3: CAISERQSETQYF
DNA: TGTGCCATCAGTGAGCGTCAATCTGAGACCCAGTACTTC

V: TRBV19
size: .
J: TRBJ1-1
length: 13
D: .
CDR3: CASSMGGLTEAFF
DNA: TGTGCCAGTAGTATGGGGGGATTAACTGAAGCTTTCTTT

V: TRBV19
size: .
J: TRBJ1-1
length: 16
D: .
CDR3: CASSPGTPERGTEAFF
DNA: TGTGCCAGTAGTCCCGGGACACCGGAGAGAGGCACTGAAGCTTTCTTT

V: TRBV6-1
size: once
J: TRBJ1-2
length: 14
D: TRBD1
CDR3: CASSGQGQFYGYTF
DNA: TGTGCCAGCAGTGGTCAGGGACAGTTCTATGGCTACACCTTC

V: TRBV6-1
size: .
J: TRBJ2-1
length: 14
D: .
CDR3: CASSEPGYGQSRFF
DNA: TGTGCCAGCAGTGAGCCCGGGTATGGACAGTCTCGGTTCTTC